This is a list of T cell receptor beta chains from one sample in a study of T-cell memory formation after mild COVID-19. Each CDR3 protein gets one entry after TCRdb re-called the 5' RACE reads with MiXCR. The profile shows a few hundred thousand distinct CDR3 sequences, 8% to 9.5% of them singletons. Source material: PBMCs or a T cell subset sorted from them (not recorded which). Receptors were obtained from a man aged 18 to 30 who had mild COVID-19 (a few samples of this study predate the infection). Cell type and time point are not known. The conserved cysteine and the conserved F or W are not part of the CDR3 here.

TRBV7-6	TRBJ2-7	ASSRTNTGEQY
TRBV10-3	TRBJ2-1	AIRGQGTKGRWDGAHNEQF
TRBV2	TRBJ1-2	ASRPGQVGYGYT
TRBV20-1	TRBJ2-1	SVAGTSGNNEQF
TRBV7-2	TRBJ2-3	ASSPGTGWATLY
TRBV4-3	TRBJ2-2	ASSHLTGELF
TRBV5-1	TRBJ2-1	ASSLGLAVYNEQF
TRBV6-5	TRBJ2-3	ASSYQGQGGPVATQY
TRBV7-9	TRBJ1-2	ASSRGTGEAYT
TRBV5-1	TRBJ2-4	ASSLVAGDNIQY
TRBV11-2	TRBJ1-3	ASSTRGVGSGNTIY